This T cell receptor (beta chain) was profiled in a study of T cells in Graves' hyperthyroidism and ophthalmopathy. Study-level results: Classification by a 13 V-J model distinguished ophthalmopathy from stable hyperthyroidism. Ophthalmopathy was identified by the model a median approximately 6.9 months ahead of onset.

Exclusion of patients followed from uncontrolled infection, other autoimmune disease, pregnancy or lactation. This clonotype was seen a few times. Its antigen remains unknown. This CDR3 has 14 amino acids. Germline V lookup: CDR1 SGHVS, CDR2 FQNEAQ. The V end was cut by 2 bases, the J end by 8 bases, with 13 bases between. Amplified regions were TCR beta CDR3 sequences from RNA transcripts. HTBI primers were the set used in a first-round RT-PCR of the TCR CDR3. TCRdb reprocessed the multiplex PCR reads with MiXCR, giving one entry per CDR3 protein. The top ten hold 3.8% of the sample, which has approximately 600,000 distinct CDR3 sequences, roughly 17% seen once.

The sequenced sample consisted of blood. This receptor was obtained from a young woman with Graves' hyperthyroidism. The rearrangement uses TRBV7-8 and TRBJ2-4; weak D call: TRBD1 (7 bases). The CDR3 bases are TGTGCCAGCAGCTTAAGGGGGCGCGGGGACATTCAGTACTTC. It is translated as CASSLRGRGDIQYF.